The source of this TCR beta chain is a study of radiotherapy plus CTLA-4 blockade in lung cancer (dated by TCRdb to the late 2010s). Regarding the study in general: Objective responses occurred in roughly a sixth of enrolled patients, and 31% achieved disease control.

The library came from the immunoSEQ multiplex PCR assay. Imported from immuneACCESS, the table was reduced by TCRdb to in-frame sequences with V and J called. These copies leave out some clones; in studies compared against another copy, an unresolved V gene accounts for under half, and the cause of the remainder is not known. Counted in this sample were about 70,000 clones; 76% of them appeared once. The ten biggest clones cover about a sixth of the sample. Trimming takes 7 bases off V and 0 bases off J; junction bases not matched to a gene: 7. As encoded in the germline V gene, CDR1 is SNHLY while CDR2 is FYNNEI. The CDR3 contains 15 residues, cysteine and phenylalanine counted. Only the CDR3 portion is preserved as DNA: 45 bases, with reading frame beginning at the first base. Focal radiation therapy combined with CTLA-4 blockade (ipilimumab) was tested in patients with chemo-refractory metastatic non-small-cell lung cancer.

Study-wide findings and limitations: After treatment with radiotherapy and ipilimumab, TCR clones that originated in tumors expanded in peripheral blood. The strongest predictors of response were reported to be early dynamic shifts in blood T cell clones along with a rise in serum interferon-beta following radiation.

With regard to this clone: The target of this receptor is not known. No much larger clone exists at a distance of one base, and base qualities are not known.

The receptor's source is a human donor with non-small cell lung cancer whose response to radiotherapy plus ipilimumab could not be evaluated. Some clones in this sample may be carry-over from other donors' samples. The sequence joins TRBV2 to TRBJ2-3; TRBD2 lines up with 7 middle nucleotides. The sequences come from peripheral blood, collected from a patient treated with radiotherapy plus ipilimumab. At the DNA level, the sequence is TGTGCCAGCATGGTGCGACTAGCTAGCACAGATACGCAGTATTTT. It encodes CASMVRLASTDTQYF.